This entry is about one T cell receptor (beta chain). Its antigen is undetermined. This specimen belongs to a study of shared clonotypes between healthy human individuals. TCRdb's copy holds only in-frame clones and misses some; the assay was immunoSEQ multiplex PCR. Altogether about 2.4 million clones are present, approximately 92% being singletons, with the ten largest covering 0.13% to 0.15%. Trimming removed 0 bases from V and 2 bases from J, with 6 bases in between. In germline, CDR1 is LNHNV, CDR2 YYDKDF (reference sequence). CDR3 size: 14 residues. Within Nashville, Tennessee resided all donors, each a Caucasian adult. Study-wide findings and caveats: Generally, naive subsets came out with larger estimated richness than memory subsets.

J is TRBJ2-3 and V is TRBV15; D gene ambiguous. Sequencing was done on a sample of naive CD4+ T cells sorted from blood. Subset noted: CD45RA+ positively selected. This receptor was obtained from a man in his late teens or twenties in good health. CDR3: CATSRDIATDTQYF. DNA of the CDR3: TGTGCCACCAGCAGAGATATAGCCACAGATACGCAGTATTTT.